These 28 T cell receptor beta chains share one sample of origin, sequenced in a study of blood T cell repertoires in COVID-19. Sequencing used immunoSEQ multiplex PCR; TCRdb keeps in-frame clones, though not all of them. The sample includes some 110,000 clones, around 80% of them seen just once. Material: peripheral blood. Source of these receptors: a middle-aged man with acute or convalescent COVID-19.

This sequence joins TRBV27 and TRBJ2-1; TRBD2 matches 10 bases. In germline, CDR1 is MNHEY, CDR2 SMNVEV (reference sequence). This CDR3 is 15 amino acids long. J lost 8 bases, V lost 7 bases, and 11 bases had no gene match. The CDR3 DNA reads TGTGCCAGCACCAAAGCGGGAGGGCCTCTATATGAGCAGTTCTTC. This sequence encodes CASTKAGGPLYEQFF.

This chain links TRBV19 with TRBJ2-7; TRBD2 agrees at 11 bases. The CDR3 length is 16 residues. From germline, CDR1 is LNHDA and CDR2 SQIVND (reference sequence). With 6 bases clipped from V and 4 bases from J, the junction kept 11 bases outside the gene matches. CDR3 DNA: TGTGCCAGTAGCACCTCAGGACTAGCGGGCTGGTACGAGCAGTACTTC. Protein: CASSTSGLAGWYEQYF.

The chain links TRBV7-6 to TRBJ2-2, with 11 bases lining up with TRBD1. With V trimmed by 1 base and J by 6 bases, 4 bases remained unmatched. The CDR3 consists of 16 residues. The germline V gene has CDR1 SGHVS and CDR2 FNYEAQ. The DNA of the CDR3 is TGTGCCAGCAGCTTAGGGGGACAGGGGGACGCCGGGGAGCTGTTTTTT. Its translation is CASSLGGQGDAGELFF. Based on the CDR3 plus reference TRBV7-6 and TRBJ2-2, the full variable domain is GAGVSQSPRYKVTKRGQDVALRCDPISGHVSLYWYRQALGQGPEFLTYFNYEAQQDKSGLPNDRFSAERPEGSISTLTIQRTEQRDSAMYRCASSLGGQGDAGELFFGEGSRLTVL.

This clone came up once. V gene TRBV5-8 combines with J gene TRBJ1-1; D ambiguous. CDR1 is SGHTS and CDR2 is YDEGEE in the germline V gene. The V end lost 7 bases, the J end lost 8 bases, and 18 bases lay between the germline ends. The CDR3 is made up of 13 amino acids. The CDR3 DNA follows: TGTGCCAGCGTGGGTAGGGAGGGTGGAGAAGCTTTCTTT. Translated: CASVGREGGEAFF.

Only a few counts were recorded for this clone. CDR3 residues: CASSSMQSQETQYF. The CDR3 DNA reads TGTGCCAGCAGTTCAATGCAGTCCCAAGAGACCCAGTACTTC. V usage is TRBV6-5 and J usage is TRBJ2-5, with D hard to call. The CDR3 length is 14 residues. The germline CDR1 and CDR2 sequences are MNHEY and SVGAGI. Between the trimmed V and J ends, which lost 4 bases and 1 base, there was a span of 10 bases.

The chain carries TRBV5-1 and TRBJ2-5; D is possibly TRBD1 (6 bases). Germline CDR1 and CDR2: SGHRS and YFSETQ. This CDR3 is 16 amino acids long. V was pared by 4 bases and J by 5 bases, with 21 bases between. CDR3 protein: CASSLGQTVKQETQYF. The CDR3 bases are TGCGCCAGCAGCCTGGGACAAACGGTAAAGCAGGAGACCCAGTACTTC.

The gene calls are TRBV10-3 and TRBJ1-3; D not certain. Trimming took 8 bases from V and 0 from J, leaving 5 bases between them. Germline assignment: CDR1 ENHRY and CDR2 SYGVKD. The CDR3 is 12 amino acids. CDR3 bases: TGTGCCATCGAGGGCTCTGGAAACACCATATATTTT. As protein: CAIEGSGNTIYF.

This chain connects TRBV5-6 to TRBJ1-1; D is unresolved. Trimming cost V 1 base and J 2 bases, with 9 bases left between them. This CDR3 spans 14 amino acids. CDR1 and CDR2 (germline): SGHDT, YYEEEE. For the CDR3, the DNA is TGTGCCAGCAGCTTGCTGCGGCTTAACACTGAAGCTTTCTTT. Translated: CASSLLRLNTEAFF.

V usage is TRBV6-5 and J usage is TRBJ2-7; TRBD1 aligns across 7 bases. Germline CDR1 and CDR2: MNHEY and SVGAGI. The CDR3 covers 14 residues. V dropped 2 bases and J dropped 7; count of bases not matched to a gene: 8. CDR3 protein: CASSYQRQGREQYF. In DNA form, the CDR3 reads TGTGCCAGCAGTTACCAAAGACAGGGCAGGGAGCAGTACTTC.

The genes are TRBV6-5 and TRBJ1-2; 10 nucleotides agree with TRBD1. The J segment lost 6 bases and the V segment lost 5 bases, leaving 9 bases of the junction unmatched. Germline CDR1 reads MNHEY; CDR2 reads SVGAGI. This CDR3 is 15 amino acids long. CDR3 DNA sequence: TGTGCCAGCAGTCGGACGGACAGGGGGGGACATGGCTACACCTTC. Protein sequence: CASSRTDRGGHGYTF.

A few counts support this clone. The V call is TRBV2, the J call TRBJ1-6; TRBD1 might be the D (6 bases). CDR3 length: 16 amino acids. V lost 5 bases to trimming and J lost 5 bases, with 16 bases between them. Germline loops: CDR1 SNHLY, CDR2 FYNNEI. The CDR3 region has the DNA TGTGCCAGCAGTTTCGGAGGATGGGACAATAATTCACCCCTCCACTTT. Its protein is CASSFGGWDNNSPLHF.

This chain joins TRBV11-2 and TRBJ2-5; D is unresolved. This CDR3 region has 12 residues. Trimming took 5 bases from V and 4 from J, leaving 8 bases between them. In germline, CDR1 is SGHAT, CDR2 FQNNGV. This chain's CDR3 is CASSPLRETQYF. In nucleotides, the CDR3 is TGTGCCAGCAGCCCCCTTCGAGAGACCCAGTACTTC.

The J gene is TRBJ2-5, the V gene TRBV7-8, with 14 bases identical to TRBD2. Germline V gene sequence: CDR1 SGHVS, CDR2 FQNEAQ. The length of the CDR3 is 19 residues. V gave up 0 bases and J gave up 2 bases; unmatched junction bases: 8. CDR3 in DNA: TGTGCCAGCAGCTTAGCCCGACTAGCGGGGGGGCCAAAGCAAGAGACCCAGTACTTC. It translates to CASSLARLAGGPKQETQYF.

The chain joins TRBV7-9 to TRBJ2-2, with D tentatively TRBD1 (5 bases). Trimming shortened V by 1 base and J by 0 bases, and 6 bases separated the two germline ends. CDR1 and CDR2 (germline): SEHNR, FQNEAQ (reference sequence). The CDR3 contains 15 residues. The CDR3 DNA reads TGTGCCAGCAGCTTAGGCAGGGCGAACACCGGGGAGCTGTTTTTT. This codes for CASSLGRANTGELFF. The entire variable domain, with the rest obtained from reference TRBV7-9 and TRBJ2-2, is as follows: DTGVSQNPRHKITKRGQNVTFRCDPISEHNRLYWYRQTLGQGPEFLTYFQNEAQLEKSRLLSDRFSAERPKGSFSTLEIQRTEQGDSAMYLCASSLGRANTGELFFGEGSRLTVL.

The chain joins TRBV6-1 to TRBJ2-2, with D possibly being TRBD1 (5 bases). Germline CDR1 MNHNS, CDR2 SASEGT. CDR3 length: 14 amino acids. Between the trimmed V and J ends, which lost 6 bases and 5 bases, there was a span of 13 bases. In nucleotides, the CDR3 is TGTGCCAGCAGCTTGGACATAATGACCGGGGAGCTGTTTTTT. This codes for CASSLDIMTGELFF.

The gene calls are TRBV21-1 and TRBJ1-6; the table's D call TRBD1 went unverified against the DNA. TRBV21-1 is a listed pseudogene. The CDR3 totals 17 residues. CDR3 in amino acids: CASSAGDRGHYNSPLHF. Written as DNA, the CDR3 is TGTGCCAGCAGCGCAGGGGACAGGGGGCACTATAATTCACCCCTCCACTTT.

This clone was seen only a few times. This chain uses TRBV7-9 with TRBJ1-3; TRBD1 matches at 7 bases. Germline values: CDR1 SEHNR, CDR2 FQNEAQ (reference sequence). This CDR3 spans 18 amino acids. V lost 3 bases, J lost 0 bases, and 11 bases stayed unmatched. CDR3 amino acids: CASSFSGTDFFSGNTIYF. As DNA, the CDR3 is TGTGCCAGCAGCTTCTCCGGGACAGACTTCTTCTCTGGAAACACCATATATTTT.

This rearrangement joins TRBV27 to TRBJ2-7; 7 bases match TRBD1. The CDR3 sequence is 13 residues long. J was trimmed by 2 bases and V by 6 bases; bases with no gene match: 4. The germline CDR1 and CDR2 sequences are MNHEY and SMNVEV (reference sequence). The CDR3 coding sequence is TGTGCCAGCAGCCATGGACAGGCCTACGAGCAGTACTTC. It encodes CASSHGQAYEQYF.

CDR3 sequence: CASTSTSGYNEQFF. CDR3 bases: TGTGCCAGCACTTCGACTAGCGGTTACAATGAGCAGTTCTTC. V is TRBV6-5 and J is TRBJ2-1, with 9 bases identical to TRBD2. Trimming took 7 bases from V and 4 from J; bases not matched to a gene: 5. This CDR3 is 14 amino acids long. CDR1 MNHEY and CDR2 SVGAGI come from the germline V gene.

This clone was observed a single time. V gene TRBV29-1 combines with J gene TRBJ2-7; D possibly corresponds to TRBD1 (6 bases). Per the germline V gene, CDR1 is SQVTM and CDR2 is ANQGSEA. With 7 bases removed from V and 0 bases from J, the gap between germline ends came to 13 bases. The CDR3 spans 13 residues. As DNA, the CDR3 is TGCAGCGGTCTAGACAGGTACTCCTACGAGCAGTACTTC. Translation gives CSGLDRYSYEQYF.

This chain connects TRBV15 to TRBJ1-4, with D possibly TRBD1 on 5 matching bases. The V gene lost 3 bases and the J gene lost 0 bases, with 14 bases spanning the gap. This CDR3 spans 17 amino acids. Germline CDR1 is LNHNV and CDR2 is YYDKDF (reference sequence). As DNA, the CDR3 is TGTGCCACCAGCAGCGAGATTGGGGCTGCAACTAATGAAAAACTGTTTTTT. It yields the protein CATSSEIGAATNEKLFF.

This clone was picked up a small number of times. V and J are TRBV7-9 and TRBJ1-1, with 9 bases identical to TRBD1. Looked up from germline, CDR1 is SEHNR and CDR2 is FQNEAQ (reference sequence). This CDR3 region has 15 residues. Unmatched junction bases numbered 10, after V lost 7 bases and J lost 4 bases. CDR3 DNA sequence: TGTGCCAGCACAGAGTCACAGGGGGCGCGCACTGAAGCTTTCTTT. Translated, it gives CASTESQGARTEAFF.

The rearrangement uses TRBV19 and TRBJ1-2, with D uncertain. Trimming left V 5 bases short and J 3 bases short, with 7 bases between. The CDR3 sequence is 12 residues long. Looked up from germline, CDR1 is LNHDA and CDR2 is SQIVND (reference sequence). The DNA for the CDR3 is TGTGCCAGTAGTGTGGGAGACTATGGCTACACCTTC. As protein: CASSVGDYGYTF.

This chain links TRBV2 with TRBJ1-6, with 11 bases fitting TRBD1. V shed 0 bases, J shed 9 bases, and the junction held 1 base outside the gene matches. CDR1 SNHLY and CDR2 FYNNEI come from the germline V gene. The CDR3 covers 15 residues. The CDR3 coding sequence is TGTGCCAGCAGTGAAGCGGACAGGGGGCTTTCACCCCTCCACTTT. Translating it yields CASSEADRGLSPLHF. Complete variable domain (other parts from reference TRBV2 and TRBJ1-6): EPEVTQTPSHQVTQMGQEVILRCVPISNHLYFYWYRQILGQKVEFLVSFYNNEISEKSEIFDDQFSVERPDGSNFTLKIRSTKLEDSAMYFCASSEADRGLSPLHFGNGTRLTVT.

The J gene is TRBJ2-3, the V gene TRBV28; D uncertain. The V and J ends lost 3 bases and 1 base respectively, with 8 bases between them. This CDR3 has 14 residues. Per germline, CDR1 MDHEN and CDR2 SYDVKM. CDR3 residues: CASSLFTGTDTQYF. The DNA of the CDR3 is TGTGCCAGCAGTTTGTTTACAGGCACAGATACGCAGTATTTT.

The CDR3 DNA follows: TGTGCCAGCAGCGTAGATCGGGGGGATACGCAGTATTTT. It specifies CASSVDRGDTQYF. J is TRBJ2-3 and V is TRBV9, with TRBD2 as a possible D gene (6 bases). With 0 bases removed from V and 6 bases from J, the gap between germline ends came to 8 bases. In germline, CDR1 is SGDLS, CDR2 YYNGEE. The CDR3 has 13 amino acids.

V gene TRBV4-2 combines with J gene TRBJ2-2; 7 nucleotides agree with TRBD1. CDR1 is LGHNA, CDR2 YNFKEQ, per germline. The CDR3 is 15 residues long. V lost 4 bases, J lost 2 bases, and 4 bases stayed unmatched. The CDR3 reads CASSRGQDNTGELFF. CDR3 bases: TGTGCCAGCAGCCGCGGACAGGATAACACCGGGGAGCTGTTTTTT.

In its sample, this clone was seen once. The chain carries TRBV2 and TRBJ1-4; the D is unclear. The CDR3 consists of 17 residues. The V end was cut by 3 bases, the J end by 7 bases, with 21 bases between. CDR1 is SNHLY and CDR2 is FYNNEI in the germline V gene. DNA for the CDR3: TGTGCCAGCAGTGATGTGGACTTATGGGGTGTTAGTGAAAAACTGTTTTTT. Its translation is CASSDVDLWGVSEKLFF.